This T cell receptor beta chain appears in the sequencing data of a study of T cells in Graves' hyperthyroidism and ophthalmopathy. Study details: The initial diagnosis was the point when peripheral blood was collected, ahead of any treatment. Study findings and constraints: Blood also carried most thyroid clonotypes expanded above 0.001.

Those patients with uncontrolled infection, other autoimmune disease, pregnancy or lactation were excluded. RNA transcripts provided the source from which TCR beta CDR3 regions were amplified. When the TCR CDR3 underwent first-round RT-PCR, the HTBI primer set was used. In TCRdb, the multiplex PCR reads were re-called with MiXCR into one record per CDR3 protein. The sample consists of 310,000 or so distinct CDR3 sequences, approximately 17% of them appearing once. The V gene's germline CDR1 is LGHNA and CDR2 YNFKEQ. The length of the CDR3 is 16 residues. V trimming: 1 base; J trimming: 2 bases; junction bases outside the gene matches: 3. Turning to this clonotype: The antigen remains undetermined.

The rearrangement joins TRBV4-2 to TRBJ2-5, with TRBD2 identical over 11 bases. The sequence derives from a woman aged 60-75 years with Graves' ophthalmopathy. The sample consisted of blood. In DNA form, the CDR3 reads TGTGCCAGCAGCCAAGGAGTAGCGGGAGGGCAAGAGACCCAGTACTTC. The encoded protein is CASSQGVAGGQETQYF.